This T cell receptor (beta chain) is from a study of shared clonotypes between healthy human individuals. The naive CD8 population came from CD45RO-negative cells selected for CCR7, without terminally differentiated effector memory CD45RA+ cells. All participating donors were Caucasian adults from Nashville, Tennessee. Study-wide points: Among non-shared clonotypes, generation probabilities were lower than among those shared by all four donors.

Each PCR replicate from the sorted subsets contained around 0.2 ug DNA, which is about 31,000 T cell genomes. Using immunoSEQ multiplex PCR, the repertoire was profiled, and TCRdb retains in-frame clones only, with some absent. The table lists just over 2,000,000 clones, around 96% of them singletons, with 1.1% in the top ten. About this clone: The antigen is not known.

This TCR was recovered from a man between 18 and 35 years old in good health. Sequenced sample: naive CD8+ T cells sorted from blood.

CDR3 protein: CAISGDSGTSGRRDYEQYF. The CDR3, as DNA: TGTGCCATCAGTGGGGACTCCGGGACTAGCGGGAGAAGGGACTACGAGCAGTACTTC. The V and J genes are TRBV10-3 and TRBJ2-7; 14 positions agree with TRBD2. Germline V gene lookup returns CDR1 ENHRY and CDR2 SYGVKD. This CDR3 contains 19 residues. After removal of 4 bases from V and 3 bases from J, the junction contained 14 bases not matched to a gene.